This T cell receptor beta chain was found in a study of response to subunit inactivated influenza vaccine. V dropped 1 base and J dropped 2 bases, with 8 bases sitting between them. Germline CDR1 is SEHNR and CDR2 is FQNEAQ (reference sequence). The CDR3 is made up of 14 amino acids. This clonotype was seen at least ten times. Its antigen is unidentified. Whole-study findings and limits: The authors put forward the suggestion that each seasonal influenza vaccination may bring in only a limited number of new T cells.

MiXCR, run by TCRdb on the RT-PCR reads, gives a single entry per CDR3 protein. The sample shows around 750,000 distinct CDR3 sequences, 21% of them seen only once. The sample here was PBMCs from blood, taken around 5 days after vaccination. The receptor's source is a man between 45 and 60 years old who received an inactivated influenza vaccine. This sequence joins TRBV7-9 and TRBJ2-5; no firm D call. The CDR3 DNA sequence: TGTGCCAGCAGCTTAGGGCAGGTTCAAGAGACCCAGTACTTC. Encoded protein: CASSLGQVQETQYF.